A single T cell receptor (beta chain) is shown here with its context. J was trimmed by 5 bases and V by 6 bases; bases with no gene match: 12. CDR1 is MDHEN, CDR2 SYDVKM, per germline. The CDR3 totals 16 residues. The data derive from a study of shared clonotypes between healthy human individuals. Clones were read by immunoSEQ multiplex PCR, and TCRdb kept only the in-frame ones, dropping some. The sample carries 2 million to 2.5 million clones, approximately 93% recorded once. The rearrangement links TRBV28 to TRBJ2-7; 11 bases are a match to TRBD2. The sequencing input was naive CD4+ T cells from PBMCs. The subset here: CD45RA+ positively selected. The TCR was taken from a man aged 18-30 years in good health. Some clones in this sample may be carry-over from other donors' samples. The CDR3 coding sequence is TGTGCCAGCAGCCTCCCTCCACTAGCGGGAGTCAACGAGCAGTACTTC. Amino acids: CASSLPPLAGVNEQYF.